The 29 T cell receptor beta chains below all came from one sample that was sequenced in a study of CD8 T cells in ankylosing spondylitis. TCRdb reanalysed the 5' RACE reads using MiXCR and keeps one entry per CDR3 protein. The sample lists tens of thousands of distinct CDR3 sequences; roughly 6.2% were seen once. Sequenced sample: synovial fluid, either unsorted or a sorted T cell fraction (not recorded which). These receptors originate from a male donor with ankylosing spondylitis.

This clonotype was seen a handful of times. The chain recombines TRBV19 with TRBJ2-1, with TRBD2 as a possible D gene (6 bases). The ends were cut back, 3 bases at V and 6 bases at J, with 15 bases in the middle. The CDR3 has 15 amino acids. From germline, CDR1 is LNHDA and CDR2 SQIVND (reference sequence). This CDR3 reads CASSMTSLPLNEQFF. DNA for the CDR3: TGTGCCAGTAGTATGACTAGTCTCCCTCTCAATGAGCAGTTCTTC.

This clonotype was recorded a few times. V and J are TRBV3-1 and TRBJ2-3; D unresolved. V lost 3 bases and J lost 0, with 13 bases in between. CDR1 is LGHDT and CDR2 is YNNKEL in the germline V gene (reference sequence). This CDR3 comprises 16 residues. CDR3 region: CASSQGLSVSTDTQYF. The CDR3 DNA follows: TGTGCCAGCAGCCAGGGTTTGTCTGTAAGCACAGATACGCAGTATTTT.

This chain joins TRBV13 and TRBJ2-1, with 7 nucleotides matching TRBD2. Germline V gene lookup returns CDR1 PRHDT and CDR2 FYEKMQ (reference sequence). The junction had 4 bases not matched to a gene; V was cut back by 5 bases and J by 6 bases. The CDR3 extends over 13 amino acids. The CDR3 coding sequence is TGTGCCAGCAGCGCGGGACTACCCAATGAGCAGTTCTTC. Its protein product is CASSAGLPNEQFF.

This clonotype showed up just a few times. The V gene is TRBV20-1, the J gene TRBJ2-3; TRBD2 agrees at 7 bases. Trimming removed 5 bases from V and 4 bases from J; junction bases left unmatched: 12. Germline assignment: CDR1 DFQATT and CDR2 SNEGSKA (reference sequence). The CDR3 covers 15 residues. CDR3 in DNA: TGCAGTGCTCTTAACGCGGGAGCTATACCAGATACGCAGTATTTT. This codes for CSALNAGAIPDTQYF.

The rearrangement uses TRBV11-3 and TRBJ2-7; TRBD2 aligns across 7 bases. V dropped 3 bases and J dropped 2; count of bases not matched to a gene: 4. The CDR3 is 14 amino acids. Germline CDR1 and CDR2: SGHNT and YENEEA. The CDR3 region is CASSFAGDTYEQYF. The CDR3, as DNA: TGTGCCAGCAGCTTTGCGGGAGATACCTACGAGCAGTACTTC.

The chain employs TRBV18 and TRBJ2-3; TRBD1 matches 12 bases. Germline V gene data show CDR1 as KGHSH and CDR2 as LQKENI. Trimming took 3 bases from V and 1 from J; bases not matched to a gene: 5. The length of the CDR3 is 17 residues. CDR3 amino acids: CASSPMGQGAGTDTQYF. The CDR3 DNA is TGTGCCAGCTCACCGATGGGACAGGGGGCTGGCACAGATACGCAGTATTTT.

The V call is TRBV19, the J call TRBJ2-1; TRBD2 matches at 7 bases. V was clipped by 4 bases and J by 8 bases; unmatched bases: 11. Germline V CDR1 and CDR2: LNHDA, SQIVND (reference sequence). This CDR3 comprises 15 residues. CDR3 DNA: TGTGCCAGTAGTAAGTCGGCGGGAGACGTCGATGAGCAGTTCTTC. Its translation: CASSKSAGDVDEQFF.

This clonotype was counted many times. This chain links TRBV27 with TRBJ2-7; D may be TRBD1 (5 bases). The CDR3 is 14 amino acids. Trimming pared 3 bases from V and 2 bases from J, leaving 11 bases between. Germline CDR1 and CDR2: MNHEY and SMNVEV (reference sequence). For the CDR3, the DNA is TGTGCCAGCAGTTTCGTTCAGGGCCCCTACGAGCAGTACTTC. It is translated as CASSFVQGPYEQYF.

The V gene is TRBV7-8, the J gene TRBJ2-7; 8 nucleotides align to TRBD2. There are 15 residues in the CDR3. Germline trimming cut 3 bases from V and 7 bases from J; bases unmatched to any gene: 11. Germline CDR1 is SGHVS and CDR2 is FQNEAQ. CDR3 loop: CASSLTSAPGWEQYF. CDR3 DNA: TGTGCCAGCAGCTTGACTAGCGCGCCGGGGTGGGAGCAGTACTTC.

This clonotype was counted at least ten times. The rearrangement uses TRBV25-1 and TRBJ2-2; 7 bases agree with TRBD1. V dropped 6 bases and J dropped 7; count of bases not matched to a gene: 8. The CDR3 is 14 amino acids. Germline lookup yields CDR1 MGHDK and CDR2 SYGVNS. The CDR3 nucleotides are TGTGCCAGCAGCCTTCAGACAGGGCGCGGGGAGCTGTTTTTT. Protein sequence: CASSLQTGRGELFF.

Here the CDR3 DNA reads TGTGCCAGCAGCGTAGTGGCACACACCGGGGAGCTGTTTTTT. It codes for CASSVVAHTGELFF. The chain links TRBV9 to TRBJ2-2; D gene uncertain. The V gene lost 0 bases and the J gene lost 3 bases, with 6 bases spanning the gap. This CDR3 is 14 amino acids long. The germline V gene has CDR1 SGDLS and CDR2 YYNGEE.

This clonotype was detected only a few times. The J gene is TRBJ2-3, the V gene TRBV7-8, with TRBD1 identical over 8 bases. Germline V lookup: CDR1 SGHVS, CDR2 FQNEAQ. V shed 4 bases and J 5 bases; nucleotides not matched to a gene: 5. CDR3 length: 14 amino acids. CDR3 sequence reads: CASSSRQGRDTQYF. The CDR3 DNA sequence: TGTGCCAGCAGCTCTCGACAGGGGCGAGATACGCAGTATTTT.

The V gene is TRBV7-2, the J gene TRBJ1-1; D uncertain. Between the trimmed V and J ends, which lost 0 bases and 1 base, there was a span of 9 bases. Germline CDR1 reads SGHTA; CDR2 reads FQGNSA. This CDR3 region has 15 residues. CDR3 nucleotide sequence: TGTGCCAGCAGCTTAGCTTCCATACGGAACACTGAAGCTTTCTTT. Translation gives CASSLASIRNTEAFF. Complete variable domain (other parts from reference TRBV7-2 and TRBJ1-1): GAGVSQSPSNKVTEKGKDVELRCDPISGHTALYWYRQSLGQGLEFLIYFQGNSAPDKSGLPSDRFSAERTGGSVSTLTIQRTQQEDSAVYLCASSLASIRNTEAFFGQGTRLTVV.

Only a few counts were recorded for this clonotype. The chain joins TRBV6-1 to TRBJ2-1; TRBD1 aligns across 9 bases. In germline, CDR1 is MNHNS, CDR2 SASEGT. The CDR3 spans 15 residues. V dropped 7 bases and J dropped 6; count of bases not matched to a gene: 10. CDR3 region: CASKRDRAVVNEQFF. The CDR3 DNA reads as TGTGCCAGCAAAAGGGACAGGGCTGTCGTCAATGAGCAGTTCTTC.

This clonotype was picked up many times. This rearrangement joins TRBV28 to TRBJ2-1, with D perhaps matching TRBD1 or TRBD2 (5 bases each). Deletions cut 0 bases from V and 15 bases from J, with 21 bases between. Germline CDR1 and CDR2: MDHEN and SYDVKM. This CDR3 contains 15 residues. CDR3 region: CASSLWGRDASHLFF. In DNA form, the CDR3 reads TGTGCCAGCAGTTTATGGGGCAGGGATGCTAGCCACCTGTTCTTC.

The table lists this clonotype with many counts. This rearrangement joins TRBV28 to TRBJ2-7; possibly TRBD1 for D (6 bases). V lost 5 bases to trimming and J lost 3 bases, with 17 bases between them. The CDR3 runs 15 residues. Germline CDR1 reads MDHEN; CDR2 reads SYDVKM. The CDR3 protein is CASSLRGHIVYEQYF. CDR3 coding DNA: TGTGCCAGCAGTCTACGGGGACACATAGTCTACGAGCAGTACTTC.

This clonotype has at least ten counts. This chain uses TRBV6-2 or TRBV6-3 with TRBJ1-5; 7 positions agree with TRBD1. The CDR3 is 16 residues long. Germline V CDR1 and CDR2: MNHEY, SVGEGT. Trimming took 5 bases from V and 2 from J; bases not matched to a gene: 9. The CDR3 DNA sequence: TGTGCCAGCAGTAAGCCGGACAGGTTACGCAATCAGCCCCAGCATTTT. Its protein product is CASSKPDRLRNQPQHF.

This clonotype appeared many times. The J gene is TRBJ2-3, the V gene TRBV7-2; D gene unclear. CDR1 is SGHTA and CDR2 is FQGNSA in the germline V gene. There are 15 residues in the CDR3. V was shortened by 4 bases and J by 1 base, with 12 bases between the two germline ends. For the CDR3, the DNA is TGTGCCAGCAGCTATATGATCGACGGCACAGATACGCAGTATTTT. Amino acid sequence: CASSYMIDGTDTQYF.

The chain recombines TRBV2 with TRBJ2-7, with D perhaps given as TRBD1 or TRBD2 (6 bases each). From germline, CDR1 is SNHLY and CDR2 FYNNEI. V lost 8 bases and J 1 base, leaving 12 bases between the germline ends. The CDR3 is 13 residues long. The CDR3 region has the DNA TGTGCCAGCGTGGGGGGCGCTTCCTACGAGCAGTACTTC. Translating it yields CASVGGASYEQYF.

In its sample, this clonotype was seen many times. CDR3 DNA: TGTGCCAGCAGCGTAGGGTGGGGGTTCTATGGCTACACCTTC. The encoded protein is CASSVGWGFYGYTF. The rearrangement joins TRBV9 to TRBJ1-2, with D possibly being TRBD1 (5 bases). The CDR3 runs to 14 residues. Trimming cost V 0 bases and J 4 bases, with 10 bases left between them. Germline values: CDR1 SGDLS, CDR2 YYNGEE.

This clonotype was counted between two and nine times. The chain couples TRBV30 to TRBJ1-5, with a weak D call TRBD1 (5 bases). The CDR3 sequence is 15 residues long. From germline, CDR1 is GTSNPN and CDR2 SVGIG (reference sequence). V was pared by 0 bases and J by 5 bases, with 14 bases between. The CDR3 sequence: CAWSVQIGGDQPQHF. CDR3 nucleotides: TGTGCCTGGAGTGTACAAATCGGAGGGGATCAGCCCCAGCATTTT.

This clonotype appeared many times. The V and J genes are TRBV5-1 and TRBJ2-1; the match to TRBD1 covers 7 bases. Germline CDR1 and CDR2: SGHRS and YFSETQ. This CDR3 contains 15 residues. Trimming at V came to 4 bases and at J to 9 bases, leaving 13 bases not matched to a gene. This CDR3 reads CASSQTGMGRGEQFF. DNA of the CDR3: TGCGCCAGCAGCCAGACAGGGATGGGTAGAGGTGAGCAGTTCTTC.

This clonotype has ten or more counts. The rearrangement joins TRBV28 to TRBJ1-1, with unresolved D. Per germline, CDR1 MDHEN and CDR2 SYDVKM. Trimming shortened V by 5 bases and J by 4 bases, and 17 bases separated the two germline ends. The CDR3 is 15 amino acids. CDR3 DNA: TGTGCCAGCAGTCCCTCGTCGGAGGTGAGCACTGAAGCTTTCTTT. This codes for CASSPSSEVSTEAFF.

This clonotype showed up many times. The chain links TRBV2 to TRBJ2-1, with TRBD2 identical over 11 bases. V dropped 5 bases and J dropped 8; count of bases not matched to a gene: 20. The CDR3 is made up of 19 amino acids. The germline V gene has CDR1 SNHLY and CDR2 FYNNEI. The CDR3 loop is CASSKTGLAGGVGSDEQFF. The CDR3 DNA reads TGTGCCAGCAGTAAAACGGGGCTAGCGGGAGGTGTGGGTAGCGATGAGCAGTTCTTC.

The rearrangement links TRBV28 to TRBJ1-6; tentative D call: TRBD1 (6 bases). Trimming cost V 7 bases and J 8 bases, with 12 bases left between them. The CDR3 covers 13 residues. CDR1 is MDHEN, CDR2 SYDVKM, per germline. This CDR3 reads CASKGGDHSPLHF. DNA for the CDR3: TGTGCCAGCAAGGGGGGGGACCATTCACCCCTCCACTTT.

In its sample, this clonotype was seen a few times. The chain combines TRBV18 with TRBJ1-5; TRBD1 is a possible D gene (6 bases). Trimming removed 5 bases from V and 1 base from J, with 15 bases in between. Germline values: CDR1 KGHSH, CDR2 LQKENI. CDR3 length: 16 amino acids. The CDR3 loop is CASSSITGKSNQPQHF. The CDR3 region has the DNA TGTGCCAGCTCATCCATAACAGGGAAGAGCAATCAGCCCCAGCATTTT.

This clonotype was picked up many times. The V call is TRBV20-1, the J call TRBJ2-7, with 13 bases that match TRBD2. Germline CDR1 and CDR2: DFQATT and SNEGSKA (reference sequence). The ends lost 5 bases at V and 5 bases at J; junction bases unmatched: 6. CDR3 length: 14 amino acids. The CDR3 bases are TGCAGTGCTGGAGGACTAGCGGGAGATAACGAGCAGTACTTC. Protein sequence: CSAGGLAGDNEQYF.

The chain joins TRBV7-8 to TRBJ1-5; D may be TRBD1 (6 bases). Looked up from germline, CDR1 is SGHVS and CDR2 is FQNEAQ. The CDR3 covers 15 residues. Trimming removed 1 base at V and 3 bases at J, with 10 bases between. CDR3 DNA: TGTGCCAGCAGCTTAGGGGGGGCTCCCAATCAGCCCCAGCATTTT. It encodes CASSLGGAPNQPQHF.

This clonotype was found many times. The chain employs TRBV7-3 and TRBJ2-3; TRBD1 agrees at 9 bases. The CDR3 spans 14 residues. Trimming cost V 1 base and J 5 bases; bases outside gene matches: 1. Germline V CDR1 and CDR2: SGHTA, FQGTGA. For the CDR3, the DNA is TGTGCCAGCAGCTTAAGGACAGGGGTAGATACGCAGTATTTT. It encodes CASSLRTGVDTQYF.